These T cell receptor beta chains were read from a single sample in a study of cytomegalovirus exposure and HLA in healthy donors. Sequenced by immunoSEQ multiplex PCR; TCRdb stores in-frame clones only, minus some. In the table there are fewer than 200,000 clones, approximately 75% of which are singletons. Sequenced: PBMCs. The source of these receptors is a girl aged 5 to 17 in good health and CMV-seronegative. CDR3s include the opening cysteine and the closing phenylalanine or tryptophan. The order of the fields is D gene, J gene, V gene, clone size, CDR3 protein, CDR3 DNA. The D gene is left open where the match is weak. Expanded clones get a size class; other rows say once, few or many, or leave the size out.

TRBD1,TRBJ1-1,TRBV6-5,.,CASSQTGVEPEAFF,TGTGCCAGCAGTCAGACAGGGGTTGAGCCTGAAGCTTTCTTT
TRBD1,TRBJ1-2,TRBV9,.,CASSVAGGGGGYTF,TGTGCCAGCAGCGTAGCTGGAGGGGGCGGCGGCTACACCTTC
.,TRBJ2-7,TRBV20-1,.,CSAKTGGEQYF,TGCAGTGCTAAGACAGGTGGCGAGCAGTACTTC
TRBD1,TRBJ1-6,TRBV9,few,CASSVRDRDNSPLHF,TGTGCCAGCAGCGTCCGGGACAGGGATAATTCACCCCTCCACTTT
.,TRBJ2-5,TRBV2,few,CASRGGTSGLQETQYF,TGTGCCAGCAGGGGGGGGACATCTGGGCTCCAAGAGACCCAGTACTTC
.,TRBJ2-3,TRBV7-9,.,CASSHRTIDRDTQYF,TGTGCCAGCAGCCACAGGACCATCGACCGGGATACGCAGTATTTT
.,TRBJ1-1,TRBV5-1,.,CASSRGMNTEAFF,TGCGCCAGCAGTAGGGGTATGAACACTGAAGCTTTCTTT
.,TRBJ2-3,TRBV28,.,CASSFGGAADTQYF,TGTGCCAGCAGTTTCGGGGGTGCCGCAGATACGCAGTATTTT
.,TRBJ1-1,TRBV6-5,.,CASSYPGGAEAFF,TGTGCCAGCAGTTATCCGGGGGGGGCTGAAGCTTTCTTT
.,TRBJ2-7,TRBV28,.,CASTTAAGEQYF,TGTGCCAGCACCACTGCGGCCGGCGAGCAGTACTTC
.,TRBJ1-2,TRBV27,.,CASSSNPQGWGYTF,TGTGCCAGCAGTTCCAACCCCCAGGGTTGGGGCTACACCTTC
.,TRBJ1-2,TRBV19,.,CASTIDRYYGYTF,TGTGCCAGTACTATCGACAGATATTATGGCTACACCTTC
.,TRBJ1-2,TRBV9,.,CASSVNGPADGYTF,TGTGCCAGCAGCGTAAACGGCCCTGCGGATGGCTACACCTTC
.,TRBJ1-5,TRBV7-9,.,CASSRDPEEGQPQHF,TGTGCCAGCAGCCGAGACCCCGAAGAGGGTCAGCCCCAGCATTTT
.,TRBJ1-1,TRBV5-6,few,CASSFFDTEAFF,TGTGCCAGCAGCTTCTTTGACACTGAAGCTTTCTTT
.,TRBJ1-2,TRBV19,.,CASSIGGSIRSYGYTF,TGTGCCAGTAGTATAGGTGGAAGCATTCGGAGCTATGGCTACACCTTC
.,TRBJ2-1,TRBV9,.,CASSASGDNEQFF,TGTGCCAGCAGCGCCTCGGGAGACAATGAGCAGTTCTTC
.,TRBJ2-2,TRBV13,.,CASSYYTGELFF,TGTGCCAGCAGCTACTACACCGGGGAGCTGTTTTTT
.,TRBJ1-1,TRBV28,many,CASSLPGNTEAFF,TGTGCCAGCAGTTTACCCGGGAACACTGAAGCTTTCTTT
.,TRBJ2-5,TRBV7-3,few,CASSPLSAQGQETQYF,TGTGCCAGCAGCCCACTATCCGCACAGGGCCAAGAGACCCAGTACTTC
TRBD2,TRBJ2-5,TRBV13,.,CASSLDGGGHYQETQYF,TGTGCCAGCAGCTTGGACGGGGGGGGGCACTACCAAGAGACCCAGTACTTC
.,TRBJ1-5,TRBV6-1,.,CASSEGTLINQPQHF,TGTGCCAGCAGTGAAGGGACACTAATCAATCAGCCCCAGCATTTT
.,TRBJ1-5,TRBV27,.,CASSLDARGSHQPQHF,TGTGCCAGCAGTTTAGACGCTCGGGGTAGCCATCAGCCCCAGCATTTT
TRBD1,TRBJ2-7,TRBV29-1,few,CSVLTGSSSYEQYF,TGCAGCGTACTGACAGGGTCGAGCTCCTACGAGCAGTACTTC
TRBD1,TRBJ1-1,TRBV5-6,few,CASSGGTGITEAFF,TGTGCCAGCAGCGGCGGGACAGGGATCACTGAAGCTTTCTTT
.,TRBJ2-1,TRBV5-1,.,CASSLRSTGTYNEQFF,TGCGCCAGCAGCTTGAGGTCAACGGGGACTTACAATGAGCAGTTCTTC
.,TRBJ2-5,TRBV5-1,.,CASSLAGGPGETQYF,TGCGCCAGCAGCTTGGCCGGGGGGCCGGGGGAGACCCAGTACTTC
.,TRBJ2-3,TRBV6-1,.,CASSHGSTDTQYF,TGTGCCAGCAGTCACGGGAGCACAGATACGCAGTATTTT
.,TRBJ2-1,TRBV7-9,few,CASSLAGRVYNEQFF,TGTGCCAGCAGCTTAGCTGGCAGGGTATACAATGAGCAGTTCTTC
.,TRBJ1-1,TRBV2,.,CASSEGPIAGDWTFF,TGTGCCAGCAGTGAAGGTCCCATCGCCGGGGATTGGACTTTCTTT
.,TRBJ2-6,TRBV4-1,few,CASSQPSSGANVLTF,TGCGCCAGCAGCCAACCCTCCTCTGGGGCCAACGTCCTGACTTTC
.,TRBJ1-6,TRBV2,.,CASSETAITSPFHF,TGTGCCAGCAGTGAAACAGCCATAACTTCACCCTTCCACTTT
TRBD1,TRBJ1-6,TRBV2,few,CASSEQGQGAHNSPLHF,TGTGCCAGCAGTGAACAGGGACAGGGGGCTCATAATTCACCCCTCCACTTT
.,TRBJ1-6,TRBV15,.,CATSSGRVENSPLHF,TGTGCCACCAGCAGCGGCAGGGTTGAGAATTCACCCCTCCACTTT
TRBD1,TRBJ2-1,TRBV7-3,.,CASSLTAGGNEQFF,TGTGCCAGCAGCTTAACGGCAGGGGGCAATGAGCAGTTCTTC
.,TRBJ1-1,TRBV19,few,CASSMGRSTEAFF,TGTGCCAGTAGTATGGGGAGGTCCACTGAAGCTTTCTTT
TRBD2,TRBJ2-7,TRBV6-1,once,CASSELAVTREQYF,TGTGCCAGCAGTGAACTAGCGGTAACGAGGGAGCAGTACTTC
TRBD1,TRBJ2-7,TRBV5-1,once,CASTRDSGTGDHEQYF,TGCGCCAGCACCCGAGATAGTGGGACAGGGGACCACGAGCAGTACTTC
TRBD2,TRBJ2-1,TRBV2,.,CASSDRVYGGGHNEQFF,TGTGCCAGCAGTGACCGGGTTTACGGGGGGGGCCACAATGAGCAGTTCTTC
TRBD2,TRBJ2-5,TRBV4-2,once,CASSHPFSGGEQETQYF,TGTGCCAGCAGCCATCCGTTTTCGGGGGGTGAACAAGAGACCCAGTACTTC
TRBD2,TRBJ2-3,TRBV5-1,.,CASSLPIAGGITDTQYF,TGCGCCAGCAGCTTACCTATAGCGGGGGGTATTACAGATACGCAGTATTTT
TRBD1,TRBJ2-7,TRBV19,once,CASSQGQTYEQYF,TGTGCCAGTAGTCAGGGACAGACCTACGAGCAGTACTTC
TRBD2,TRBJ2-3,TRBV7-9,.,CASSPKVGLVPDTQYF,TGTGCCAGCAGCCCTAAAGTGGGACTAGTGCCAGATACGCAGTATTTT
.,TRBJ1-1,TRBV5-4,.,CASSLGLGQTSNTEAFF,TGTGCCAGCAGCTTGGGTCTGGGACAAACTTCGAACACTGAAGCTTTCTTT
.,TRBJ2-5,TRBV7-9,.,CASSLALQGLYQETQYF,TGTGCCAGCAGCTTAGCGCTCCAGGGACTGTACCAAGAGACCCAGTACTTC
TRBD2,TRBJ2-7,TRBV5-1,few,CASSLGLAGGPSYEQYF,TGCGCCAGCAGCTTGGGACTAGCGGGGGGGCCCTCCTACGAGCAGTACTTC